This TCR beta chain was recorded in a study of Ad26.COV2.S vaccination and SARS-CoV-2 variants. Study-level background: COV1001, an Ad26.COV2.S trial, supplied this vaccine-arm donor. Doses of Ad26.COV2.S were injected into muscle once or twice, 56 days apart. Study outcomes and limitations: While placebo recipients had lower spike-specific TCR breadth, vaccine recipients had more.

With respect to this clone: What it binds is unknown.

Treatment of the sample: some 20 received Ad26.COV2.S at low or high dose, single or two shots; five or six received placebo; per-sample allocation not given. The investigators took samples on day 63 after the first vaccine or placebo injection. V lost 6 bases and J lost 5; bases outside the gene matches: 5. This CDR3 contains 16 residues. The germline V gene encodes CDR1 SEHNR and CDR2 FQNEAQ (reference sequence). TCRdb's table, derived via immunoSEQ multiplex PCR, lists solely in-frame clones and lacks some. The sample lists about 680,000 clones, 70% to 90% occurring once. The V and J genes are TRBV7-9 and TRBJ2-1; 15 bases fit TRBD2. The sample consisted of peripheral blood, taken in a trial of Ad26.COV2.S vaccine versus placebo. The receptor comes from a person between 18 and 65 years old who received the Ad26.COV2.S COVID-19 vaccine or a placebo. DNA for the CDR3: TGTGCCAGCAGTCCGTGGACTAGCGGGAGGGACAATGAGCAGTTCTTC. This sequence encodes CASSPWTSGRDNEQFF. Full variable domain (outside the CDR3, taken from reference TRBV7-9 and TRBJ2-1): DTGVSQNPRHKITKRGQNVTFRCDPISEHNRLYWYRQTLGQGPEFLTYFQNEAQLEKSRLLSDRFSAERPKGSFSTLEIQRTEQGDSAMYLCASSPWTSGRDNEQFFGPGTRLTVL.